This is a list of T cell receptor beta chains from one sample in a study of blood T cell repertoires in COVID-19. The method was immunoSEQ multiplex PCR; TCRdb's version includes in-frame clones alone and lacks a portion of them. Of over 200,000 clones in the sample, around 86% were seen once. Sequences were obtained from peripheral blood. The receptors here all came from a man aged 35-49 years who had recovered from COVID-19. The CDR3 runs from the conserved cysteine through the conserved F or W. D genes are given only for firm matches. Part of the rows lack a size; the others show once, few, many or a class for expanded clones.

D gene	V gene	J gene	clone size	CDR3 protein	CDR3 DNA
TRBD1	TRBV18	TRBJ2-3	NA	CASSSWDRGHSDTQYF	TGTGCCAGCTCAAGTTGGGACAGGGGGCATTCAGATACGCAGTATTTT
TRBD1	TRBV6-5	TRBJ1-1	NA	CASSRTGSISEAFF	TGTGCCAGCAGTCGGACAGGGTCAATCTCTGAAGCTTTCTTT
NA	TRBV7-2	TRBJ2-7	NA	CASSLYRVYEQYF	TGTGCCAGCAGCTTATACCGGGTCTACGAGCAGTACTTC
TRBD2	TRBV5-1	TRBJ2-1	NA	CASSLYRLAEVGEQFF	TGCGCCAGCAGCTTATACCGACTAGCGGAGGTCGGGGAGCAGTTCTTC
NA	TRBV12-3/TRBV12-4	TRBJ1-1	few	CASGWGLTEAFF	TGTGCCAGCGGATGGGGGCTCACTGAAGCTTTCTTT
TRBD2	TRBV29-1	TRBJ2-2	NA	CSVGAGGITGELFF	TGCAGCGTTGGGGCGGGAGGGATAACCGGGGAGCTGTTTTTT
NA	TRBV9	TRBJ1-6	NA	CASSVAGAYNSPLHF	TGTGCCAGCAGCGTAGCAGGGGCCTATAATTCACCCCTCCACTTT
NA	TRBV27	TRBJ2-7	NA	CASSLRGGYEQYF	TGTGCCAGCAGTTTGAGGGGGGGATACGAGCAGTACTTC
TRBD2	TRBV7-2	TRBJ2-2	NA	CASSLVGRGAGELFF	TGTGCCAGCAGCTTAGTAGGACGGGGGGCCGGGGAGCTGTTTTTT
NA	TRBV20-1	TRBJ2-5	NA	CSASLRRAEVQTQYF	TGCAGTGCTAGTCTTCGCAGGGCGGAAGTCCAGACCCAGTACTTC
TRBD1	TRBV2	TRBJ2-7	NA	CASRGTGLAGQYF	TGTGCCAGCAGGGGGACAGGGTTAGCGGGGCAGTACTTC
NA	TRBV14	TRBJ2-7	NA	CASSLPPGGTYEQYF	TGTGCCAGCAGCCTCCCCCCAGGAGGCACCTACGAGCAGTACTTC
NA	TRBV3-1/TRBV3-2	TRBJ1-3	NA	CASRYTTSGNTIYF	TGTGCCAGCAGGTACACCACCTCTGGAAACACCATATATTTT
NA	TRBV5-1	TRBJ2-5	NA	CASSLVGATGETQYF	TGCGCCAGCAGCTTGGTGGGGGCGACGGGGGAGACCCAGTACTTC
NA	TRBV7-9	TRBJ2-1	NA	CASSHKVDRGNEQFF	TGTGCCAGCAGCCATAAGGTTGATAGGGGCAATGAGCAGTTCTTC
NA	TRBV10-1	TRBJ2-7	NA	CASITSYSYEQYF	TGCGCCAGCATAACTAGCTACTCTTACGAGCAGTACTTC
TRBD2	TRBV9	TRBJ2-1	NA	CASSEGRTSGRGNEQFF	TGTGCCAGCAGCGAGGGGAGAACTAGCGGGAGGGGGAATGAGCAGTTCTTC
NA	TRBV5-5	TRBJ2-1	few	CASSLTGTYNEQFF	TGTGCCAGCAGCTTGACAGGGACGTACAATGAGCAGTTCTTC
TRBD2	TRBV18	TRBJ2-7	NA	CASSPKSGSYEQYF	TGTGCCAGCTCACCAAAGAGCGGGAGTTACGAGCAGTACTTC
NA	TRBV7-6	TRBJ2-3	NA	CASSLNRAWTPSTDTQYF	TGTGCCAGCAGCTTAAATCGGGCTTGGACACCTAGCACAGATACGCAGTATTTT
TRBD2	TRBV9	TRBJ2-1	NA	CASSVASTSGYNEQFF	TGTGCCAGCAGCGTAGCTTCGACTAGCGGGTACAATGAGCAGTTCTTC
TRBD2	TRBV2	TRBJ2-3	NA	CASIRKTSGAADTQYF	TGTGCCAGCATAAGAAAGACTAGCGGGGCAGCAGATACGCAGTATTTT
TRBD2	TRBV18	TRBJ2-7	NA	CASSPGLGSYEQYF	TGTGCCAGCTCTCCTGGACTAGGGTCCTACGAGCAGTACTTC
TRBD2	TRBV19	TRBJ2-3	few	CASSIAPLAGVGTDTQYF	TGTGCCAGTAGTATAGCTCCCCTAGCGGGAGTGGGCACAGATACGCAGTATTTT
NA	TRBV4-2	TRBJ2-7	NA	CASSQENSRTYEQYF	TGTGCCAGCAGCCAAGAGAACAGCCGCACTTACGAGCAGTACTTC
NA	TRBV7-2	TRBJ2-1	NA	CASSPLRGGPRSEQFF	TGTGCCAGCAGCCCCCTTAGGGGGGGGCCCCGGAGTGAGCAGTTCTTC
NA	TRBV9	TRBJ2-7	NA	CASSVDPRGREQYF	TGTGCCAGCAGCGTAGACCCCAGGGGACGGGAGCAGTACTTC
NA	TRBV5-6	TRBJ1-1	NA	CASSRDLLTNEAFF	TGTGCCAGCAGCCGGGACTTACTAACGAATGAAGCTTTCTTT
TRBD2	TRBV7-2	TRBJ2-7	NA	CASTIAGLLYEQYF	TGTGCCAGCACCATAGCGGGGCTCCTTTACGAGCAGTACTTC
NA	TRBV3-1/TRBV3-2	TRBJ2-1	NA	CARSLRGPYNEQFF	TGTGCCAGGTCCCTAAGAGGCCCCTACAATGAGCAGTTCTTC
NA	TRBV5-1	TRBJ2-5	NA	CASSPGGRMQETQYF	TGCGCCAGCAGCCCAGGGGGGAGAATGCAAGAGACCCAGTACTTC
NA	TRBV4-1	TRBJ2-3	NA	CASSQGRGRASADTQYF	TGCGCCAGCAGCCAGGGGCGGGGCAGGGCTTCCGCAGATACGCAGTATTTT